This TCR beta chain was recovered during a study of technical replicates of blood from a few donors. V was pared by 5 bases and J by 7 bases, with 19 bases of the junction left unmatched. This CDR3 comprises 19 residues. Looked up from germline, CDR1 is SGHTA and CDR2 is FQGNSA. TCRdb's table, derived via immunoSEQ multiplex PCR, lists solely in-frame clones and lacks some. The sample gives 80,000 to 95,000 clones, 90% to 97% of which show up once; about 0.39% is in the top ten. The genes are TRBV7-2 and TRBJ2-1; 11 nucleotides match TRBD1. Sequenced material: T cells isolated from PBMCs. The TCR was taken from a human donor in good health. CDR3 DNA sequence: TGTGCCAGCAGCCCTGCGGGACAGGGGGGGGCCGGTGGGACAAATGAGCAGTTCTTC. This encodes CASSPAGQGGAGGTNEQFF.